Listed below are T cell receptor beta chains from one sample, sequenced in a study of read filtering for tumor transcriptome and immune sequencing. TCRdb redid the calling of the reads with MiXCR, one entry per CDR3 protein. The sample includes about 47,000 distinct CDR3 sequences, about an eighth seen only once; the top ten take 13% to 15%. The source material was a population of CD138-negative cells sorted from bone marrow. These receptors came from a donor at least 40 years old with multiple myeloma. Both conserved end residues are part of each CDR3. Each record gives: J gene, clone size, V gene, D gene, CDR3 DNA, CDR3 protein. A D gene is named only where the DNA matches it firmly. Not all rows give a size; the values are once, few, many and, for expanded clones, a class.

TRBJ2-1 few TRBV5-6 - TGTGCCAGCAGCGGACCCGGTAATGAGCAGTTCTTC CASSGPGNEQFF
TRBJ1-1 many TRBV27 - TGTGCCAGCAGTTTAAAAGGGACCGGGAACACTGAAGCTTTCTTT CASSLKGTGNTEAFF
TRBJ2-7 - TRBV5-5 TRBD2 TGTGCCAGCAGTTACCCCGGGACTAGTTCCGAGCAGTACTTC CASSYPGTSSEQYF
TRBJ2-7 many TRBV5-1 - TGCGCCAGCAGCTTGGTACCTAGTCTCGAGCAGTACTTC CASSLVPSLEQYF
TRBJ2-7 many TRBV4-1 - TGCGCCAGCAGCCAAGAGCGGGGACGGATTGGGGGTGAGCAGTACTTC CASSQERGRIGGEQYF
TRBJ2-7 many TRBV6-6 - TGTGCCAGCAGTTACCTTAACGCCTACGAGCAGTACTTC CASSYLNAYEQYF
TRBJ2-1 many TRBV2 - TGTGCCAGCAGTCTCTTTGGGGAGCAGTTCTTC CASSLFGEQFF
TRBJ2-1 many TRBV6-6 - TGTGCCAGCAGTTCGGAGGATAGGTACAATGAGCAGTTCTTC CASSSEDRYNEQFF
TRBJ1-1 - TRBV4-3 - TGCGCCAGCAGCCACGTACCGACACCCCCTAAGGCTTTCTTT CASSHVPTPPKAFF
TRBJ2-2 many TRBV20-1 - TGCAGTGCTAAGTATACAGGGCGTAACACCGGGGAGTTGTCTTTT CSAKYTGRNTGELSF
TRBJ2-1 many TRBV9 TRBD2 TGTGCCAGCAGCATCGGACTAGCGGGAGAAGGAGAGCAGTTCTTC CASSIGLAGEGEQFF
TRBJ2-1 many TRBV19 - TGTGCCAGTAGTATCGTAGACGGGGCATTAGGGTACAATGAGCAGTTCTTC CASSIVDGALGYNEQFF
TRBJ1-6 many TRBV12-3/TRBV12-4 TRBD1 TGTGCCAGCAGAGGACAGGGATTTTCACCCCTCCACTTT CASRGQGFSPLHF